One and the same sample provided the 27 T cell receptor beta chains below, sequenced in a study of T-cell reconstitution after alpha-beta-depleted transplantation in children. Preparation of the TCRbeta library involved a method that used unique molecular identifiers. TCRdb re-analysed the PCR reads in MiXCR, keeping a single row per CDR3 protein. Of about a million distinct CDR3 sequences listed, roughly 29% are singletons. This material consisted of PBMCs, mostly from graft donor cells, taken 360 days after TCRalphabeta/CD19-depleted stem cell transplant. The receptor set was obtained from a boy under three years old who had a stem cell transplant for SCID, so the T cells may come from the graft donor.

This clonotype was counted between two and nine times. This sequence joins TRBV5-6 and TRBJ2-3; 7 bases are shared with TRBD2. The CDR3 contains 14 residues. V shed 3 bases, J shed 5 bases, and the junction held 6 bases outside the gene matches. Germline V CDR1 and CDR2: SGHDT, YYEEEE. The CDR3 here is CASSWDYSGDTQYF. CDR3 DNA: TGTGCCAGCAGCTGGGACTACTCCGGAGATACGCAGTATTTT. Drawing the rest from reference TRBV5-6 and TRBJ2-3, the complete variable domain is DAGVTQSPTHLIKTRGQQVTLRCSPKSGHDTVSWYQQALGQGPQFIFQYYEEEERQRGNFPDRFSGHQFPNYSSELNVNALLLGDSALYLCASSWDYSGDTQYFGPGTRLTVL.

A single count supports this clonotype. The chain carries TRBV9 and TRBJ1-1, with TRBD1 identical over 8 bases. CDR3 size: 19 residues. The V gene end was trimmed by 3 bases and the J gene end by 0 bases; junction bases not matched to a gene: 16. Germline V lookup: CDR1 SGDLS, CDR2 YYNGEE. CDR3 in amino acids: CASSGGQAPGQVMNTEAFF. DNA of the CDR3: TGTGCCAGCAGCGGGGGTCAGGCCCCGGGACAGGTCATGAACACTGAAGCTTTCTTT.

The chain employs TRBV10-3 and TRBJ2-2, with D maybe TRBD2 (6 bases). The germline V gene encodes CDR1 ENHRY and CDR2 SYGVKD. Trimming cost V 4 bases and J 7 bases, with 10 bases left between them. This CDR3 is built from 13 residues. The CDR3 coding sequence is TGTGCCATCAGTGGGGCGGGGATCGGGGAGCTGTTTTTT. It codes for CAISGAGIGELFF.

The chain links TRBV29-1 to TRBJ2-7, with 8 bases aligning to TRBD1. The CDR3 is 15 residues long. The J segment lost 3 bases and the V segment lost 1 base, leaving 8 bases of the junction unmatched. Germline V lookup: CDR1 SQVTM, CDR2 ANQGSEA. The CDR3 region has the DNA TGCAGCGTTGAAGGTGGAGGACAGGGAAACTACGAGCAGTACTTC. It specifies CSVEGGGQGNYEQYF.

This clonotype occurred a few times. The J gene is TRBJ2-2, the V gene TRBV12-3 or TRBV12-4; 8 bases line up with TRBD1. The V and J ends lost 4 bases and 3 bases, in that order; junction bases with no gene match: 4. This CDR3 comprises 15 residues. As DNA, the CDR3 is TGTGCCAGCAGTTCCGGGACAGGATACACCGGGGAGCTGTTTTTT. It yields the protein CASSSGTGYTGELFF.

This clonotype was observed a few times. J is TRBJ2-5 and V is TRBV7-9, with TRBD1 matching over 10 bases. The CDR3 has 16 amino acids. With V trimmed by 5 bases and J by 5 bases, 11 bases remained unmatched. Germline loops: CDR1 SEHNR, CDR2 FQNEAQ (reference sequence). The CDR3 nucleotides read TGTGCCAGCAGCCCTCGGGCGACAGGGGGCCCGGAGACCCAGTACTTC. Translated: CASSPRATGGPETQYF.

The gene calls are TRBV20-1 and TRBJ2-7; D gene ambiguous. CDR1 and CDR2 (germline): DFQATT, SNEGSKA (reference sequence). V dropped 3 bases and J dropped 0 bases, with 6 bases sitting between them. This CDR3 is built from 12 residues. The chain's CDR3 is CSASANSYEQYF. Written as DNA, the CDR3 is TGCAGTGCTAGTGCCAACTCCTACGAGCAGTACTTC.

The rearrangement uses TRBV7-9 and TRBJ2-3; D is possibly TRBD2 (5 bases). The CDR3 runs to 14 residues. CDR1 and CDR2 from the germline V gene are SEHNR and FQNEAQ (reference sequence). The V end lost 8 bases, the J end lost 9 bases, and 21 bases lay between the germline ends. CDR3 sequence: CASEPSRLNKTQYF. As DNA, the CDR3 is TGTGCCAGCGAACCTTCCCGACTAAACAAAACGCAGTATTTT.

A few counts support this clonotype. The chain joins TRBV6-5 to TRBJ2-3, with D possibly being TRBD2 (5 bases). CDR1 is MNHEY and CDR2 is SVGAGI in the germline V gene. V shed 2 bases and J shed 1 base, with 10 bases lying between them. This CDR3 comprises 15 residues. The CDR3 loop reads CASSYREFGTDTQYF. CDR3 DNA sequence: TGTGCCAGCAGTTACAGGGAGTTCGGCACAGATACGCAGTATTTT.

This clonotype was observed a handful of times. The gene calls are TRBV24-1 and TRBJ1-1, with D uncertain. V lost 1 base and J 6 bases, leaving 5 bases between the germline ends. Germline CDR1 is KGHDR and CDR2 is SFDVKD. The CDR3 is 12 amino acids. CDR3 residues: CATSDFGAEAFF. The CDR3 DNA reads TGTGCCACCAGTGATTTTGGGGCTGAAGCTTTCTTT.

This chain links TRBV9 with TRBJ2-3, with 8 nucleotides matching TRBD2. CDR1 is SGDLS and CDR2 is YYNGEE in the germline V gene. The J segment lost 3 bases and the V segment lost 4 bases, leaving 16 bases of the junction unmatched. CDR3 length equals 18 residues. CDR3 residues: CASSPKSGLAGMTDTQYF. Written as DNA, the CDR3 is TGTGCCAGCAGCCCAAAATCGGGGTTAGCGGGGATGACAGATACGCAGTATTTT.

This chain uses TRBV7-2 with TRBJ2-3, with D hard to call. The CDR3 extends over 11 amino acids. Germline V lookup: CDR1 SGHTA, CDR2 FQGNSA. Deletions cut 8 bases from V and 8 bases from J, with 11 bases between. The CDR3: CASAASLTQYF. Here the CDR3 DNA reads TGTGCCAGCGCTGCGTCCCTTACGCAGTATTTT. The whole variable domain, remainder taken from reference TRBV7-2 and TRBJ2-3, is GAGVSQSPSNKVTEKGKDVELRCDPISGHTALYWYRQSLGQGLEFLIYFQGNSAPDKSGLPSDRFSAERTGGSVSTLTIQRTQQEDSAVYLCASAASLTQYFGPGTRLTVL.

The CDR3 DNA sequence: TGTGCCAGCAGTTACAGCGGGGGGGCCGAGCAGTACTTC. The encoded protein is CASSYSGGAEQYF. The genes are TRBV6-5 and TRBJ2-7; the match to TRBD2 covers 10 bases. J was trimmed by 6 bases and V by 2 bases; bases with no gene match: 1. The CDR3 covers 13 residues. The V gene's germline CDR1 is MNHEY and CDR2 SVGAGI.

The table lists this clonotype with a count of one. CDR3 nucleotide sequence: TGCGCCAGCAGCCAAGTCTTTTTGACAGGGACTAATGAAAAACTGTTTTTT. It codes for CASSQVFLTGTNEKLFF. The chain employs TRBV4-3 and TRBJ1-4, with 7 bases aligning to TRBD1. Germline V gene lookup returns CDR1 LGHNA and CDR2 YSLEER. The V and J ends lost 1 base and 2 bases, in that order; junction bases with no gene match: 7. The CDR3 is 17 amino acids.

This chain links TRBV4-1 with TRBJ1-5; the D gene is possibly TRBD1 (6 bases). Germline-derived CDR1 and CDR2 are MGHRA and YSYEKL. The CDR3 length is 18 residues. V lost 1 base and J 3 bases, leaving 19 bases between the germline ends. In DNA form, the CDR3 reads TGCGCCAGCAGCCAAGTATGGGTCCGGACAGATCTCAATCAGCCCCAGCATTTT. As protein: CASSQVWVRTDLNQPQHF.

This clonotype was seen only a few times. The chain has TRBV20-1 and TRBJ1-5; D perhaps matches TRBD1 (6 bases). CDR1 and CDR2 from the germline V gene are DFQATT and SNEGSKA (reference sequence). Trimming took 5 bases from V and 3 from J, leaving 20 bases between them. CDR3 length: 16 amino acids. DNA of the CDR3: TGCAGTGCTCCCTATTGGGGGCCGGGGTCCAATCAGCCCCAGCATTTT. It translates to CSAPYWGPGSNQPQHF.

The chain combines TRBV12-3 or TRBV12-4 with TRBJ2-1; 7 bases map to TRBD2. This CDR3 has 14 residues. V shed 3 bases and J 3 bases; nucleotides not matched to a gene: 2. CDR3: CASSFGGNYNEQFF. The CDR3, as DNA: TGTGCCAGCAGTTTCGGGGGGAACTACAATGAGCAGTTCTTC.

The genes are TRBV6-2 or TRBV6-3 and TRBJ2-3; the match to TRBD2 covers 7 bases. The CDR3 runs 15 residues. The J segment lost 0 bases and the V segment lost 3 bases, leaving 3 bases of the junction unmatched. Germline CDR1 and CDR2: MNHEY and SVGEGT. In DNA, the CDR3 is TGTGCCAGCAGTTATGGTAGCGGGAGCACAGATACGCAGTATTTT. It is translated as CASSYGSGSTDTQYF.

CDR3 in DNA: TGTGCCAGCTCACATAAACAGTATTACGAGCAGTACTTC. It is translated as CASSHKQYYEQYF. V is TRBV18 and J is TRBJ2-7; the D is unclear. CDR3 length: 13 amino acids. Germline assignment: CDR1 KGHSH and CDR2 LQKENI. The V and J ends lost 4 bases and 4 bases respectively, with 11 bases between them.

This clonotype appeared a few times. The rearrangement uses TRBV6-4 and TRBJ2-2; TRBD1 is a possible D gene (6 bases). CDR3 length: 14 amino acids. Germline V CDR1 and CDR2: MRHNA, SNTAGT. V gave up 3 bases and J gave up 4 bases, with 9 bases separating them. The CDR3 loop reads CASSESGATGELFF. CDR3 coding DNA: TGTGCCAGCAGTGAATCAGGGGCCACCGGGGAGCTGTTTTTT.

The chain uses TRBV20-1 and TRBJ1-6; TRBD1 agrees at 7 bases. V lost 3 bases, J lost 7 bases, and 6 bases stayed unmatched. CDR1 and CDR2 (germline): DFQATT, SNEGSKA (reference sequence). This CDR3 is built from 14 residues. The DNA for the CDR3 is TGCAGTGCTAGGTGGGACAGTGGGAATTCACCCCTCCACTTT. Protein: CSARWDSGNSPLHF.

A few counts support this clonotype. The genes are TRBV4-2 and TRBJ2-3; 7 bases map to TRBD1. CDR1 and CDR2 (germline): LGHNA, YNFKEQ. J lost 0 bases, V lost 1 base, and 4 bases had no gene match. The CDR3 is 16 residues long. This chain's CDR3 is CASSQGGTASTDTQYF. The CDR3 nucleotides read TGTGCCAGCAGCCAAGGGGGGACAGCTAGCACAGATACGCAGTATTTT.

This clonotype has a handful of counts. V is TRBV20-1 and J is TRBJ2-3; either TRBD1 or TRBD2 may fit D (5 bases each). This CDR3 comprises 20 residues. The germline V and J ends were trimmed by 1 base and 0 bases, with 26 bases remaining between them. Germline V lookup: CDR1 DFQATT, CDR2 SNEGSKA (reference sequence). This CDR3 reads CSARAGKGRESLGSTDTQYF. DNA of the CDR3: TGCAGTGCTAGAGCCGGGAAGGGCAGGGAATCGTTGGGTAGCACAGATACGCAGTATTTT.

This rearrangement joins TRBV4-2 to TRBJ2-7, with D possibly matching TRBD2 (6 bases). This CDR3 is built from 14 residues. CDR1 and CDR2 (germline): LGHNA, YNFKEQ. V gave up 0 bases and J gave up 10 bases, with 16 bases separating them. As DNA, the CDR3 is TGTGCCAGCAGCCAAGATCATGGTAGCGGTAACCAGTACTTC. Its translation: CASSQDHGSGNQYF.

The chain links TRBV10-3 to TRBJ2-1; possible D gene TRBD1, 6 bases. The CDR3 loop spans 12 amino acids. Germline V gene data show CDR1 as ENHRY and CDR2 as SYGVKD. V was cut by 5 bases and J by 8 bases, with 10 bases left in between. CDR3 nucleotides: TGTGCCATCAGTAGGGCAGGGGATGAGCAGTTCTTC. Translation gives CAISRAGDEQFF.

The chain recombines TRBV28 with TRBJ2-7; 9 positions agree with TRBD1. CDR3 length: 15 amino acids. V dropped 1 base and J dropped 3; count of bases not matched to a gene: 4. The germline V gene has CDR1 MDHEN and CDR2 SYDVKM. CDR3 sequence: CASSLLDRGNYEQYF. The CDR3 DNA follows: TGTGCCAGCAGTTTATTGGACAGGGGCAACTACGAGCAGTACTTC.

This chain joins TRBV5-1 and TRBJ2-7, with D possibly TRBD1 on 5 matching bases. The CDR3 runs 14 residues. Trimming shortened V by 2 bases and J by 6 bases, and 15 bases separated the two germline ends. In germline, CDR1 is SGHRS, CDR2 YFSETQ. In DNA form, the CDR3 reads TGCGCCAGCAGCTTAGAGATGGGGCTGGGCGAGCAGTACTTC. Residues: CASSLEMGLGEQYF. Variable domain in full (rest from reference TRBV5-1 and TRBJ2-7): KAGVTQTPRYLIKTRGQQVTLSCSPISGHRSVSWYQQTPGQGLQFLFEYFSETQRNKGNFPGRFSGRQFSNSRSEMNVSTLELGDSALYLCASSLEMGLGEQYFGPGTRLTVT.